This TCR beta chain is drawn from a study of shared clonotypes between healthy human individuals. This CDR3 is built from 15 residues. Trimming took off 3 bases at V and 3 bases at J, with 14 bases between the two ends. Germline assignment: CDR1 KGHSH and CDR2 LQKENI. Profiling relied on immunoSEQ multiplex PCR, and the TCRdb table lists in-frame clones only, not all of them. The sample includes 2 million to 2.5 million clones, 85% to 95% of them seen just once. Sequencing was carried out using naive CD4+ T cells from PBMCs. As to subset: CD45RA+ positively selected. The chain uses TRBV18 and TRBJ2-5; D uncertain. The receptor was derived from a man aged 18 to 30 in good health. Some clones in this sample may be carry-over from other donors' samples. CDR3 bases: TGTGCCAGCTCACCTTTGTTCGATGCGGAAGAGACCCAGTACTTC. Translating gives CASSPLFDAEETQYF. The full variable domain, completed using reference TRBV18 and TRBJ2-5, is NAGVMQNPRHLVRRRGQEARLRCSPMKGHSHVYWYRQLPEEGLKFMVYLQKENIIDESGMPKERFSAEFPKEGPSILRIQQVVRGDSAAYFCASSPLFDAEETQYFGPGTRLLVL.